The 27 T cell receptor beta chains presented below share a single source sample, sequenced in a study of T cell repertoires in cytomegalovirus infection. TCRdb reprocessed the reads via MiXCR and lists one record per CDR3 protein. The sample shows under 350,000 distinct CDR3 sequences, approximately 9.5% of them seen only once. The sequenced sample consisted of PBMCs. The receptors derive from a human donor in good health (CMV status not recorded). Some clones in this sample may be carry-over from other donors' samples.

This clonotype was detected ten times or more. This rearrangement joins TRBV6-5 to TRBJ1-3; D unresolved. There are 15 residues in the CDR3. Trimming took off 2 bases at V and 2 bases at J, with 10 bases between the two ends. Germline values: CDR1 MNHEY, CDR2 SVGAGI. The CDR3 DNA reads TGTGCCAGCAGTTACGGACGGACCACTGGAAACACCATATATTTT. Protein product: CASSYGRTTGNTIYF.

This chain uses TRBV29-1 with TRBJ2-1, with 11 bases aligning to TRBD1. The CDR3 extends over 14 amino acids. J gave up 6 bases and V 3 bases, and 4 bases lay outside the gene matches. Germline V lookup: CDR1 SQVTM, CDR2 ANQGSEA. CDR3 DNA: TGCAGCGTTGACCCGGACAGGGGGCCCAATGAGCAGTTCTTC. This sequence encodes CSVDPDRGPNEQFF.

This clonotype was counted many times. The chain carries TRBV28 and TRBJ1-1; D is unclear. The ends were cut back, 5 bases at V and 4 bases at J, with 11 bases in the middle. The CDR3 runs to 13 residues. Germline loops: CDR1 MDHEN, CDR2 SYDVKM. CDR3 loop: CASSLELGTEAFF. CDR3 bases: TGTGCCAGCAGTCTAGAGTTGGGCACTGAAGCTTTCTTT.

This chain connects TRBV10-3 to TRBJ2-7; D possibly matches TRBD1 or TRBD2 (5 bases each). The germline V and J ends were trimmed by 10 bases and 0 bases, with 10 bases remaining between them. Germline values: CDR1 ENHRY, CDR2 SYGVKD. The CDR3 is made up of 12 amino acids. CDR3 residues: CATAGSSYEQYF. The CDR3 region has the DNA TGTGCCACCGCAGGGAGCTCCTACGAGCAGTACTTC.

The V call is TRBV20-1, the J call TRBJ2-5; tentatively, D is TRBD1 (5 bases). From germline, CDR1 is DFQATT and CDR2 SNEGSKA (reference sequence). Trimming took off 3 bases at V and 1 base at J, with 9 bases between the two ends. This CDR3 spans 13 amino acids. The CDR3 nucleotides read TGCAGTGCTAGGCAGGGCTCCCAAGAGACCCAGTACTTC. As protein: CSARQGSQETQYF.

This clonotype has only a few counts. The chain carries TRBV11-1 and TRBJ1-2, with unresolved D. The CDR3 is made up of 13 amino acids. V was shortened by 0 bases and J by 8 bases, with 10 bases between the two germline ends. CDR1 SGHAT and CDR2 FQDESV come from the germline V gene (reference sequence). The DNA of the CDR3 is TGTGCCAGCAGCTTAGCGTCGAGGCGCGGCTACACCTTC. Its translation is CASSLASRRGYTF. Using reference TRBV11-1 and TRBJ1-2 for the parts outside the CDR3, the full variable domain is EAEVAQSPRYKITEKSQAVAFWCDPISGHATLYWYRQILGQGPELLVQFQDESVVDDSQLPKDRFSAERLKGVDSTLKIQPAELGDSAMYLCASSLASRRGYTFGSGTRLTVV.

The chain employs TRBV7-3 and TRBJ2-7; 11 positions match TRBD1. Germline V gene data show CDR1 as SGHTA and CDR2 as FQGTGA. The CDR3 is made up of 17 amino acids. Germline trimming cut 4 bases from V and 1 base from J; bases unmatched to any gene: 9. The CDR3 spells CASSSAPGQGASYEQYF. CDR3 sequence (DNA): TGTGCCAGCAGCTCAGCCCCCGGACAGGGGGCTTCCTACGAGCAGTACTTC.

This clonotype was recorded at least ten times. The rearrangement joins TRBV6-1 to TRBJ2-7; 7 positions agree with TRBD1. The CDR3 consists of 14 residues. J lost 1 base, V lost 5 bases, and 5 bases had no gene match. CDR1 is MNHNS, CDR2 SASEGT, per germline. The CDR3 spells CASSPDRRSYEQYF. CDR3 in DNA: TGTGCCAGCAGTCCGGACAGGCGATCCTACGAGCAGTACTTC.

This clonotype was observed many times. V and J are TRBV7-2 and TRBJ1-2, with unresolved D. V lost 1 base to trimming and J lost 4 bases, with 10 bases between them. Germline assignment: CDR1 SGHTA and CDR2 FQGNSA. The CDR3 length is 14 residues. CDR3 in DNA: TGTGCCAGCAGCTTAGGCGGCGTTATCTATGGCTACACCTTC. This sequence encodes CASSLGGVIYGYTF. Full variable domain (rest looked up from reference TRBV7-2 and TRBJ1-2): GAGVSQSPSNKVTEKGKDVELRCDPISGHTALYWYRQSLGQGLEFLIYFQGNSAPDKSGLPSDRFSAERTGGSVSTLTIQRTQQEDSAVYLCASSLGGVIYGYTFGSGTRLTVV.

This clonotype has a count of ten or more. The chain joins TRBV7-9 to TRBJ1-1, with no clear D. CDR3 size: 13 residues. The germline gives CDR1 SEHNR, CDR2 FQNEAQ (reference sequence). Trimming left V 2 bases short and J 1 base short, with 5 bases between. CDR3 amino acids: CASSLNWNTEAFF. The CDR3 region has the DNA TGTGCCAGCAGCTTAAATTGGAACACTGAAGCTTTCTTT.

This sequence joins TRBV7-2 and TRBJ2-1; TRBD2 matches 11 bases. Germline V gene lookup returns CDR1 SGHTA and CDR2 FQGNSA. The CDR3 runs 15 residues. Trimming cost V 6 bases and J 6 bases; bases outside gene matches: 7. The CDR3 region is CASSSLAGVGNEQFF. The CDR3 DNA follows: TGTGCCAGCAGTTCACTAGCGGGAGTCGGCAATGAGCAGTTCTTC. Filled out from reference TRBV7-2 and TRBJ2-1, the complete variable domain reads GAGVSQSPSNKVTEKGKDVELRCDPISGHTALYWYRQSLGQGLEFLIYFQGNSAPDKSGLPSDRFSAERTGGSVSTLTIQRTQQEDSAVYLCASSSLAGVGNEQFFGPGTRLTVL.

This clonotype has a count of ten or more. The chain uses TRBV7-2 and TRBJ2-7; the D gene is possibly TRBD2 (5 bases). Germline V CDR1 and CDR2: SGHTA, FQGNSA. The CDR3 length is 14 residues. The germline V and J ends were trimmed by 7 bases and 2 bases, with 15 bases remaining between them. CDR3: CASTLPVGTYEQYF. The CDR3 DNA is TGTGCCAGCACCCTCCCTGTCGGGACCTACGAGCAGTACTTC.

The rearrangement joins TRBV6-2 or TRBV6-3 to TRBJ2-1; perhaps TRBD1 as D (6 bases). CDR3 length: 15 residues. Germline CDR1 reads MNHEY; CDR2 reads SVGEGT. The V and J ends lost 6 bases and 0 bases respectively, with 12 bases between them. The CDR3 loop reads CASSQGGYSYNEQFF. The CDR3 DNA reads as TGTGCCAGCAGCCAAGGGGGATACTCCTACAATGAGCAGTTCTTC.

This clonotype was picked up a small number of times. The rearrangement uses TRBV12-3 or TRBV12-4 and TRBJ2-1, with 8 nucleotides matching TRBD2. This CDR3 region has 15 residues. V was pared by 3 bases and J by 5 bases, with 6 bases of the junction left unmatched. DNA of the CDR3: TGTGCCAGCAGTTTGGTTAGCGGGGCTAACAATGAGCAGTTCTTC. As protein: CASSLVSGANNEQFF.

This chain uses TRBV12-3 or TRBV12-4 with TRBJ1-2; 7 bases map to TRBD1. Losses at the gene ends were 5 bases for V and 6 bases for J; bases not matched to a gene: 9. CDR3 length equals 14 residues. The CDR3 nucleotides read TGTGCCAGCAGTACCGTTGACAGGGTTCATGGCTACACCTTC. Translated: CASSTVDRVHGYTF.

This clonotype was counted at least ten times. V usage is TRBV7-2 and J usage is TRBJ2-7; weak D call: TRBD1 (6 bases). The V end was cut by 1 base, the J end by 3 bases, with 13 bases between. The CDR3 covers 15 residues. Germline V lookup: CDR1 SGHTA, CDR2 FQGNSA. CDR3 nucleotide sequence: TGTGCCAGCAGCTTAGGGGGGCGGACACTCTACGAGCAGTACTTC. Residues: CASSLGGRTLYEQYF.

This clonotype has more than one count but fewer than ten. CDR3 residues: CASNPTGGWGANEKLFF. Here the CDR3 DNA reads TGTGCCAGCAACCCGACAGGGGGATGGGGAGCTAATGAAAAACTGTTTTTT. The rearrangement joins TRBV2 to TRBJ1-4, with 9 bases lining up with TRBD1. This CDR3 region has 17 residues. The germline V gene encodes CDR1 SNHLY and CDR2 FYNNEI. The junction had 12 bases not matched to a gene; V was cut back by 7 bases and J by 3 bases.

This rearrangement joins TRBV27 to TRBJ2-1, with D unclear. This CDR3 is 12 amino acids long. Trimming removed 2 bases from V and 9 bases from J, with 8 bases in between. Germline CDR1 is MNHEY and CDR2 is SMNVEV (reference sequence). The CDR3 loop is CASSLLPGEQFF. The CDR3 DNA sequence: TGTGCCAGCAGTTTACTGCCCGGTGAGCAGTTCTTC.

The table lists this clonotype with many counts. CDR3 sequence reads: CASSLVGWGLAMNTGELFF. CDR3 nucleotide sequence: TGTGCCAGCAGCTTAGTAGGGTGGGGACTAGCAATGAACACCGGGGAGCTGTTTTTT. This chain connects TRBV7-2 to TRBJ2-2; 9 bases line up with TRBD2. The CDR3 covers 19 residues. Germline V CDR1 and CDR2: SGHTA, FQGNSA. V lost 1 base to trimming and J lost 1 base; unmatched junction nucleotides: 10.

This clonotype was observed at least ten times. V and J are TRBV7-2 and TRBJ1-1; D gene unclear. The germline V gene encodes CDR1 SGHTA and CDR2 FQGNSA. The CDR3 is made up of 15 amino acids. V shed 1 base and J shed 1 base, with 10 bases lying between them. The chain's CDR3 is CASSLVPSGNTEAFF. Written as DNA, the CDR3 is TGTGCCAGCAGCTTAGTACCGAGTGGGAACACTGAAGCTTTCTTT.

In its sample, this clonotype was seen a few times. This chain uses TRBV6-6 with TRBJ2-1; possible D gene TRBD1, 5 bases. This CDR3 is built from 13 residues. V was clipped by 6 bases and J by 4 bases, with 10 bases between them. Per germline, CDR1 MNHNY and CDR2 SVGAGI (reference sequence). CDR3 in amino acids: CASRSTGYNEQFF. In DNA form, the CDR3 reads TGTGCCAGCAGAAGCACAGGTTACAATGAGCAGTTCTTC.

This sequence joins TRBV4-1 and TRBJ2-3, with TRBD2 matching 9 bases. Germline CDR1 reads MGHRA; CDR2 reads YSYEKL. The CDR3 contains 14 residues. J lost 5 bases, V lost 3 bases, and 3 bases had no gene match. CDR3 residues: CASSHGLARDTQYF. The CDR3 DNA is TGCGCCAGCAGCCACGGACTAGCGAGAGATACGCAGTATTTT.

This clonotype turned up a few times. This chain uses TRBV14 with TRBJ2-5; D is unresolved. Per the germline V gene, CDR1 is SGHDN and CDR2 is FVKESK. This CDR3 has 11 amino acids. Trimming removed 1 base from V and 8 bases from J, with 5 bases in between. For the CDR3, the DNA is TGTGCCAGCAGCCAAGTTGGAACCCAGTACTTC. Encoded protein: CASSQVGTQYF.

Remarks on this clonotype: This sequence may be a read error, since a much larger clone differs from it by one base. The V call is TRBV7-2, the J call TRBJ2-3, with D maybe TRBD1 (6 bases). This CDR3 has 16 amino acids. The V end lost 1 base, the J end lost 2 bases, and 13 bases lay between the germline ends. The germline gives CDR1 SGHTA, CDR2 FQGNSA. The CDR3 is CASSLDGTGITDTQYF. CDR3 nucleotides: TGTGCCAGCAGCTTAGATGGTACAGGGATCACAGATACGCAGTATTTT.

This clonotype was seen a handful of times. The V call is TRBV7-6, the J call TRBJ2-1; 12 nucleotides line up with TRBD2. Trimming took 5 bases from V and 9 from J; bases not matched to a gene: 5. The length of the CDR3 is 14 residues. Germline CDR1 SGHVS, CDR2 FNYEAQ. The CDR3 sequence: CASSRLAGDIEQFF. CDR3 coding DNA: TGTGCCAGCAGCCGACTAGCGGGAGATATTGAGCAGTTCTTC.

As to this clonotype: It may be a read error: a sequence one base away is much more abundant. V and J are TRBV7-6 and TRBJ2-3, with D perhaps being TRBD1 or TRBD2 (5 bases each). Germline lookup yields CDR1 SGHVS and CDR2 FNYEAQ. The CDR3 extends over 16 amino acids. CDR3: CASSHTWGASTGTQYF. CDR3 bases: TGTGCCAGCAGCCACACCTGGGGAGCTAGCACAGGTACGCAGTATTTT.

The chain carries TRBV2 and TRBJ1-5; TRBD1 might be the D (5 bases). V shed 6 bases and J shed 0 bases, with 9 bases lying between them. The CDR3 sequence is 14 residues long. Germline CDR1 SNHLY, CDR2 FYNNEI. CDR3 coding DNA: TGTGCCAGCAGGCGACAGTTTAGCAATCAGCCCCAGCATTTT. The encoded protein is CASRRQFSNQPQHF.